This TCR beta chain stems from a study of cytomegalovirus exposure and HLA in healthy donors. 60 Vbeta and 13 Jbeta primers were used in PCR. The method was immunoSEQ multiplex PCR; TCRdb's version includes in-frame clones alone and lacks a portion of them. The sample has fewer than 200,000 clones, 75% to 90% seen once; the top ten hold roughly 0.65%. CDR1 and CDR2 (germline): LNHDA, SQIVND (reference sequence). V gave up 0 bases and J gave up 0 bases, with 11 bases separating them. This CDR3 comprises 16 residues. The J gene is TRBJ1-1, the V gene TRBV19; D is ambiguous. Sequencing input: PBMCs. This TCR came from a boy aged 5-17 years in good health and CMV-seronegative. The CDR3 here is CASSIDMNSLNTEAFF. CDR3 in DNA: TGTGCCAGTAGTATAGATATGAACAGTTTGAACACTGAAGCTTTCTTT.